Sequencing of this TCR beta chain was carried out in a study of T-cell memory formation after mild COVID-19. Whole-study findings and limits: Researchers found some responding clones in pre-infection memory, a sign that cross-reactive memory joined.

CDR1 and CDR2 (germline): SGHTA, FQGNSA. CDR3 length equals 16 residues. V was cut by 1 base and J by 0 bases, with 10 bases left in between. This clonotype was found a few times. Its antigen is currently unknown. TCRdb used MiXCR to reprocess the 5' RACE reads, holding one entry per CDR3 protein. The data show a few hundred thousand distinct CDR3 sequences, 15% to 20% seen once. Sequenced: PBMCs or a T cell subset sorted from them (not recorded which). V gene TRBV7-2 combines with J gene TRBJ2-1, with unresolved D. The receptor comes from a young man who had mild COVID-19 (a few samples of this study predate the infection). Cell type and time point are not known. The CDR3 region is CASSLVWQSSYNEQFF. CDR3 sequence (DNA): TGTGCCAGCAGCTTAGTTTGGCAGTCCTCCTACAATGAGCAGTTCTTC.